This entry features one T cell receptor (beta chain) sequence. The study ran its PCR with 60 Vbeta and 13 Jbeta primers. Study processing details: Counted up in a later analysis, unique TCR beta chains came to around 80 million, with around 12 million shared. Measured with immunoSEQ multiplex PCR; TCRdb has only the in-frame clones, and not every one. The DNA was the basis for D and trimming; V, J and clone size are from that table. The table shows hundreds of thousands of clones, with around 76% occurring only once. The record originates from a study of cytomegalovirus exposure and HLA in healthy donors. The CDR3 runs to 13 residues. Germline V gene lookup returns CDR1 GTSNPN and CDR2 SVGIG (reference sequence). V shed 5 bases and J shed 2 bases, with 12 bases lying between them.

This TCR was recovered from a man aged 40-50 years in good health and CMV-seropositive. The gene calls are TRBV30 and TRBJ1-1, with D tentatively TRBD1 (6 bases). Specimen: PBMCs. The CDR3 here is CAWGRQANTEAFF. DNA of the CDR3: TGTGCCTGGGGCCGACAGGCTAACACTGAAGCTTTCTTT.